This T cell receptor beta chain was identified during a study of Ad26.COV2.S vaccination and SARS-CoV-2 variants. Turning to the study itself: Enrolled in COV1001, the donor was in the Ad26.COV2.S trial arm, which received the vaccine. Donor got 5x10^10 or 1x10^11 viral particles of Ad26.COV2.S.

Study-level results: Similar non-spike TCR breadth was seen in vaccine and placebo recipients.

Repertoires were generated with immunoSEQ multiplex PCR, while TCRdb's copy carries only in-frame clones and drops some. The table shows under 250,000 clones, with around nine tenths occurring only once. Points on this clone: Its antigen remains unknown.

The V and J ends lost 3 bases and 10 bases, in that order; junction bases with no gene match: 11. The CDR3 extends over 15 amino acids. Germline V gives CDR1 LGHNA, CDR2 YSLEER. Stated treatment: around 19 received Ad26.COV2.S at low or high dose, single or two shots; a few received placebo; per-sample allocation not given. Repertoires come from day 63 after the first vaccine or placebo injection. At a Boston site, the person donating was an adult of 18-55 years. The sequencing used peripheral blood, collected in a trial of Ad26.COV2.S vaccine versus placebo. This sequence joins TRBV4-3 and TRBJ1-4; 7 nucleotides align to TRBD1. The source is a person between 18 and 59 years old who received the Ad26.COV2.S COVID-19 vaccine or a placebo. CDR3 nucleotides: TGCGCCAGCAGCCAGGGAATAGGGGACAGCGGAAAACTGTTTTTT. Translation gives CASSQGIGDSGKLFF.